The TCR beta chain under discussion was sequenced for a study of shared clonotypes between healthy human individuals. Study summary: Two women and three men aged 18 to 49 served as donors. Study results and limitations: The study drew on few donors, limiting represented genetic and exposure-history diversity. Relative to memory subsets, naive subsets generally showed larger estimated richness. Even with large depth, rarefaction showed that sorted-subset sequencing was incomplete.

About this clone itself: Its antigen is not known.

CDR1 MDHEN and CDR2 SYDVKM come from the germline V gene. The CDR3 loop spans 16 amino acids. The V and J ends lost 6 bases and 2 bases, in that order; junction bases with no gene match: 11. Some clones are missing from TCRdb's copy, which holds only in-frame ones; the method was immunoSEQ multiplex PCR. The table lists millions of clones, about 94% of them singletons. Terminally differentiated effector memory CD45RA+ cells were left out of the naive CD8 fraction, which was CD45RO-negative and positively selected for CCR7. The sequenced sample was naive CD8+ T cells sorted from blood. This TCR was sampled from a man aged 18-30 years in good health. The chain has TRBV28 and TRBJ2-3; TRBD1 agrees at 7 bases. The CDR3 region has the DNA TGTGCCAGCAGCCAGACAGGGATAGGGGACACAGATACGCAGTATTTT. It specifies CASSQTGIGDTDTQYF.